Included here is one TCR beta chain sequence, with context. Its target is unknown. Other DNA sequences in this specimen translate into the identical CDR3. The data belong to a study of T cell responses to AZD1222 COVID-19 vaccine. General study points: The study sampled repertoires only after the peak T cell response.

Method: immunoSEQ multiplex PCR; TCRdb's copy keeps in-frame clones and lacks some. The table shows some 74,000 clones, with nearly 90% occurring only once. Per germline, CDR1 SGHNT and CDR2 YENEEA. Trimming removed 5 bases from V and 2 bases from J, with 11 bases in between. The CDR3 contains 14 residues. This TCR derives from an adult who received the AZD1222 COVID-19 vaccine. This chain joins TRBV11-3 and TRBJ2-3; D tentatively reads TRBD1 or TRBD2 (5 bases each). Source: peripheral blood, taken 28 days after the second AZD1222 dose. This CDR3 reads CASSPRGTTDTQYF. The CDR3 nucleotides read TGTGCCAGCAGCCCGAGGGGAACCACAGATACGCAGTATTTT.